This TCR beta chain derives from a study of blood T cells in healthy people across ages. Study-level points and caveats: A roughly linear age-dependent decrease characterized TCR beta diversity per million T cells.

Notes on this clonotype: Its antigen remains unknown.

Germline V gives CDR1 MDHEN, CDR2 SYDVKM. The CDR3 covers 14 residues. V shed 7 bases and J 6 bases; nucleotides not matched to a gene: 8. Then a second PCR, running about 7 to 11 cycles, was carried out with a sample-barcoded 5' primer and a J-beta primer mix. Any given sample supplied a minimum of 2.5 million CDR3-containing paired-end reads. TCRdb recomputed calls from the 5' RACE reads with MiXCR, one row per CDR3 protein. The top ten hold around 11% of the sample, which has about 1.6 million distinct CDR3 sequences, 30% to 40% seen once. Peripheral blood from each donor was collected in a volume of roughly 9.8 milliliters.

Sequencing used blood. The chain couples TRBV28 to TRBJ2-2; 7 bases line up with TRBD2. The sequence came from a woman in her twenties or thirties in good health. The DNA for the CDR3 is TGTGCCAGCACCTGGGGAGGGGTGGCCGGGGAGCTGTTTTTT. It translates to CASTWGGVAGELFF. The variable domain in full, with the rest retrieved from reference TRBV28 and TRBJ2-2, is DVKVTQSSRYLVKRTGEKVFLECVQDMDHENMFWYRQDPGLGLRLIYFSYDVKMKEKGDIPEGYSVSREKKERFSLILESASTNQTSMYLCASTWGGVAGELFFGEGSRLTVL.